Listed below are T cell receptor beta chains from one sample, sequenced in a study of OX40 agonist ivuxolimab in advanced cancers. Measured with immunoSEQ multiplex PCR; TCRdb has only the in-frame clones, and not every one. The sample has over 80,000 clones, 70% to 90% seen once. The specimen comprised CD4+ or CD8+ T cells sorted from blood, sampled in a trial of the OX40 agonist ivuxolimab. Receptors originate from an adult with an advanced solid tumor such as melanoma, head and neck, liver or kidney cancer. Both conserved end residues are part of each CDR3. D genes are given only for firm matches. Clone size is shown for a subset of rows, as once, few, many or a class of expanded clone.

-	TRBV5-1	-	13	TRBJ2-1	TGCGCCAGCAGCGCGGGACAGTACAATGAGCAGTTCTTC	CASSAGQYNEQFF
-	TRBV4-3	-	13	TRBJ2-3	TGCGCCAGCAGCCAAGAGACGGGGCGTACGCAGTATTTT	CASSQETGRTQYF
TRBD1	TRBV19	-	14	TRBJ1-5	TGTGCCAGTAGTATGGCAGGGGGGTATCAGCCCCAGCATTTT	CASSMAGGYQPQHF
-	TRBV18	-	16	TRBJ2-7	TGTGCCAGCTCACCAATTGCGGGCAGCCTGAACTACGAGCAGTACTTC	CASSPIAGSLNYEQYF
TRBD1	TRBV6-5	-	13	TRBJ1-1	TGTGCCAGCACTGAGTCGGGACAGGACAGGGCTTTCTTT	CASTESGQDRAFF
-	TRBV19	-	17	TRBJ1-5	TGTGCCAGTAGTATAGGGAAAAAGGGCGGGGGCAATCAGCCCCAGCATTTT	CASSIGKKGGGNQPQHF
TRBD1	TRBV6-5	once	13	TRBJ1-2	TGTGCCAGCAGCTGGGACAGGGTCTATGGCTACACCTTC	CASSWDRVYGYTF
-	TRBV18	-	15	TRBJ2-2	TGTGCCAGCTCACCAGGAGGGGCCAGGGCCGGGGAGCTGTTTTTT	CASSPGGARAGELFF
TRBD2	TRBV29-1	-	15	TRBJ2-2	TGCAGCGTTGGTAGGGGAGGGAGCGGGACCGGGGAGCTGTTTTTT	CSVGRGGSGTGELFF
TRBD2	TRBV5-1	-	19	TRBJ2-1	TGCGCCAGCAGCTTGGCCCGGACTAGCGGGAGTAGCTCCTACAATGAGCAGTTCTTC	CASSLARTSGSSSYNEQFF
TRBD2	TRBV29-1	-	14	TRBJ2-7	TGCAGCGCAACTAGCGGGAGTGCATCTATCGAGCAGTACTTC	CSATSGSASIEQYF
-	TRBV11-3	once	12	TRBJ2-3	TGTGCCAGCAGCCACTACACAGATACGCAGTATTTT	CASSHYTDTQYF
TRBD1	TRBV7-9	-	15	TRBJ1-4	TGTGCCAGCAGCAGAGGACAGGGGGCGCCGGAAAAACTGTTTTTT	CASSRGQGAPEKLFF
-	TRBV13	-	16	TRBJ2-1	TGTGCCAGCAGCTTAGGTGCCGGGCTCACTTACAATGAGCAGTTCTTC	CASSLGAGLTYNEQFF
TRBD1	TRBV4-2	-	18	TRBJ1-1	TGTGCCAGCAGCCAAGAAAACAGGGGAAGGTATGTGGGCACTGAAGCTTTCTTT	CASSQENRGRYVGTEAFF
TRBD1	TRBV5-6	once	15	TRBJ1-2	TGTGCCAGCAGCTCACCCGGGACAGGGAACTATGGCTACACCTTC	CASSSPGTGNYGYTF
TRBD1	TRBV29-1	-	14	TRBJ2-2	TGCAGCGTTGTAAAGGGGGCGGTCACCGGGGAGCTGTTTTTT	CSVVKGAVTGELFF
TRBD2	TRBV18	-	15	TRBJ2-5	TGTGCCAGCTCACTCCGGACTAGCGGGGGGGAGACCCAGTACTTC	CASSLRTSGGETQYF
-	TRBV5-8	-	13	TRBJ1-5	TGTGCCAGCAGGCCTACAGGGAGTCAGCCCCAGCATTTT	CASRPTGSQPQHF